This TCR beta chain was sequenced in a study of control samples from healthy donors and cancer patients. Only in-frame clones appear in the TCRdb table, and some are missing; sequencing was by immunoSEQ multiplex PCR. The sample holds fewer than 150,000 clones, roughly 92% seen once. The length of the CDR3 is 14 residues. V lost 2 bases, J lost 7 bases, and 4 bases stayed unmatched. From germline, CDR1 is MNHEY and CDR2 SMNVEV (reference sequence). This clonotype was obtained from a woman aged 18-29 years in good health. Sequenced material: blood. This sequence joins TRBV27 and TRBJ2-1; 8 bases align to TRBD1. CDR3: CASSLVDRVNEQFF. The CDR3 DNA reads as TGTGCCAGCAGTTTAGTGGACAGGGTAAATGAGCAGTTCTTC.